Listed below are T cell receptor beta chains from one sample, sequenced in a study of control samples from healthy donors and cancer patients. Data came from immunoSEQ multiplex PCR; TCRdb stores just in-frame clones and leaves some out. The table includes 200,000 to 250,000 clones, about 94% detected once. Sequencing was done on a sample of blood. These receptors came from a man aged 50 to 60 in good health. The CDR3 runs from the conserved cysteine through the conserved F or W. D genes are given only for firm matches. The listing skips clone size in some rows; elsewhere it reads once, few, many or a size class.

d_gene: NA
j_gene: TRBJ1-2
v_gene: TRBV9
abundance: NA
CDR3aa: CASSVLDSNYGYTF
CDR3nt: TGTGCCAGCAGCGTTCTAGACAGCAACTATGGCTACACCTTC

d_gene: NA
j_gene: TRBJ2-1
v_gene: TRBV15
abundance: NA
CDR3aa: CATSRVRAGKTHNEQFF
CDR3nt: TGTGCCACCAGCAGAGTTAGGGCTGGAAAGACTCACAATGAGCAGTTCTTC

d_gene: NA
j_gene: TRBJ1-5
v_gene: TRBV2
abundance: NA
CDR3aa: CASSEANDSNQPQHF
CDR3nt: TGTGCCAGCAGTGAAGCCAATGATAGCAATCAGCCCCAGCATTTT

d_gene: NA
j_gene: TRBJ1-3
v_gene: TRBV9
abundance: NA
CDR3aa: CASSSGTLSGNTIYF
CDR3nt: TGTGCCAGCAGCTCCGGAACACTCTCTGGAAACACCATATATTTT

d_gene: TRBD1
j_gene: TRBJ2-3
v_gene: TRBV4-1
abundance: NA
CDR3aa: CASSQTPGQGLPDTQYF
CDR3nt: TGCGCCAGCAGCCAAACACCGGGACAGGGTCTCCCAGATACGCAGTATTTT

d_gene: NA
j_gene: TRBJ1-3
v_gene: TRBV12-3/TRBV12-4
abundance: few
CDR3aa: CASSSPIGNTIYF
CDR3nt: TGTGCCAGCAGTTCCCCAATTGGAAACACCATATATTTT

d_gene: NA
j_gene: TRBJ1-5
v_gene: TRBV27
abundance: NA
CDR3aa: CASSPWSGPRGDQPQHF
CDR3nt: TGTGCCAGCAGTCCCTGGTCGGGACCTCGAGGAGATCAGCCCCAGCATTTT

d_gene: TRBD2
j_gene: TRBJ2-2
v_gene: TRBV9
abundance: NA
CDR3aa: CASREAGRTGELFF
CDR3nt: TGTGCCAGCAGGGAAGCGGGGCGGACCGGGGAGCTGTTTTTT

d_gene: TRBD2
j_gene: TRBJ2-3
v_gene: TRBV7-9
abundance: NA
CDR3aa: CASSSRSGGQTDTQYF
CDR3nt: TGTGCCAGCAGCTCTCGGAGCGGGGGGCAGACAGATACGCAGTATTTT

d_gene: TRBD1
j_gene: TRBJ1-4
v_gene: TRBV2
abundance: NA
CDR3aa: CASRPRDSFEKLFF
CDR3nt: TGTGCCAGCAGGCCACGGGACAGCTTTGAAAAACTGTTTTTT

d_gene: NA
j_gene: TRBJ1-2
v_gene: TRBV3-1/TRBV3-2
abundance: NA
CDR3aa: CASSPRSYYGYTF
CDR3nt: TGTGCCAGCAGCCCCAGGAGCTACTATGGCTACACCTTC

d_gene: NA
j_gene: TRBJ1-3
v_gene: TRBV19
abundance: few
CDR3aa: CASSMFGGPGNTIYF
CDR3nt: TGTGCCAGTAGTATGTTTGGTGGACCGGGAAACACCATATATTTT

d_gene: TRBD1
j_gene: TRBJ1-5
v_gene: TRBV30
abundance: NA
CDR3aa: CAWSQGAPNQPQHF
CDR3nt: TGTGCCTGGAGTCAGGGGGCTCCCAATCAGCCCCAGCATTTT

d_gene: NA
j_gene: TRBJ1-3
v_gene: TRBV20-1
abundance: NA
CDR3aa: CSARTRNTIYF
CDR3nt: TGCAGTGCCCGGACCCGAAACACCATATATTTT

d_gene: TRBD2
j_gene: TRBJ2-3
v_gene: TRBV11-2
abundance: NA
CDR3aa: CASSLGGTLTDTQYF
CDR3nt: TGTGCCAGCAGCTTGGGGGGGACGCTCACAGATACGCAGTATTTT

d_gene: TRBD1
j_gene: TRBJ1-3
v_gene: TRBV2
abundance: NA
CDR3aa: CASSEFAGTGGVKNTIYF
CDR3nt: TGTGCCAGCAGTGAATTCGCCGGGACAGGGGGCGTTAAAAACACCATATATTTT

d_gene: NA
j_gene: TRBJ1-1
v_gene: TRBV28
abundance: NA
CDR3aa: CASSDKYTEAFF
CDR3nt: TGTGCCAGCAGCGACAAGTACACTGAAGCTTTCTTT

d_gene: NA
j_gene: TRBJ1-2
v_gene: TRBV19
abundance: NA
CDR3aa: CASSTSLIPAGYGYTF
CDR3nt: TGTGCCAGTAGTACCTCCCTGATCCCCGCGGGATATGGCTACACCTTC

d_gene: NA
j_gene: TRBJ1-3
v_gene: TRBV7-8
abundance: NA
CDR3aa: CASSPGPFSGNTIYF
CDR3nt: TGTGCCAGCAGCCCCGGGCCTTTCTCTGGAAACACCATATATTTT

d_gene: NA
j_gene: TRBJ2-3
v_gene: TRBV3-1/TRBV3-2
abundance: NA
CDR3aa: CASSQDTQYF
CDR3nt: TGTGCCAGCAGCCAAGATACGCAGTATTTT

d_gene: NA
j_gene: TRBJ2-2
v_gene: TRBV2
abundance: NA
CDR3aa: CASSPGKGGRDTGELFF
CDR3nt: TGTGCCAGCAGTCCGGGCAAGGGGGGGCGCGACACCGGGGAGCTGTTTTTT

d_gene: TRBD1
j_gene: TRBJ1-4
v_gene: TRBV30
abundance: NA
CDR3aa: CAWSVPGTATEKLFF
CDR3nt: TGTGCCTGGAGTGTACCCGGGACAGCGACTGAAAAACTGTTTTTT

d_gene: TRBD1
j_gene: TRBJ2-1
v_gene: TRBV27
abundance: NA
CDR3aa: CASSLNRGQNEQFF
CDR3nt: TGTGCCAGCAGTTTAAACAGGGGGCAAAATGAGCAGTTCTTC

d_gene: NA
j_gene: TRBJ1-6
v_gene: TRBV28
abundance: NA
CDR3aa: CASSFGGSSSYSPLHF
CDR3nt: TGTGCCAGCAGTTTTGGAGGATCATCGTCCTATTCACCCCTCCACTTT

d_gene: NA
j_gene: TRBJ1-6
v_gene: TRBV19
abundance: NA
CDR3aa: CASSMSSYNSPLHF
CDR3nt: TGTGCCAGTAGTATGAGCTCCTATAATTCACCCCTCCACTTT

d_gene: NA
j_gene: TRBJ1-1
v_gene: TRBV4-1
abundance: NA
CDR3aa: CASSQPGGETEAFF
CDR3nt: TGCGCCAGCAGCCAACCCGGGGGGGAGACTGAAGCTTTCTTT

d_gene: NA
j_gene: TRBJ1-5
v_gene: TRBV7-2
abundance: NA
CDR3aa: CASSSNRWDSNQPQHF
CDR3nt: TGTGCCAGCAGCTCTAACCGGTGGGATAGCAATCAGCCCCAGCATTTT

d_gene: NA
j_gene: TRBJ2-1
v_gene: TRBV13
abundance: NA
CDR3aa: CASSAPNRFYNEQFF
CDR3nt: TGTGCCAGCAGCGCGCCAAACCGGTTCTACAATGAGCAGTTCTTC

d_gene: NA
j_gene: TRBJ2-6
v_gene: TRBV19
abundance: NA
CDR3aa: CASRQSGANVLTF
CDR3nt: TGTGCCAGTAGGCAGTCTGGGGCCAACGTCCTGACTTTC

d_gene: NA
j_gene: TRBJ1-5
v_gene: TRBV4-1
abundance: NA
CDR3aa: CASSQESAGRNQPQHF
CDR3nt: TGCGCCAGCAGCCAAGAGAGTGCAGGGAGGAATCAGCCCCAGCATTTT

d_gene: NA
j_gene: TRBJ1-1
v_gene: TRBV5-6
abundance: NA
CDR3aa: CASGRGGITEAFF
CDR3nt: TGTGCCAGCGGTCGTGGGGGGATCACTGAAGCTTTCTTT

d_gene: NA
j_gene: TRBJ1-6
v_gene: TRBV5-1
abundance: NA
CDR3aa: CASRSPPGDNSPLHF
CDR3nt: TGCGCCAGCAGAAGTCCCCCTGGTGATAATTCACCCCTCCACTTT

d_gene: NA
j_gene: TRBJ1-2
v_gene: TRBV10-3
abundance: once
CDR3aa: CAIRGGVGYTF
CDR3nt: TGTGCCATAAGAGGGGGTGTTGGCTACACCTTC

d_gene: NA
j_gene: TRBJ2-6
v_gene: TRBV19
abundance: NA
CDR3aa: CASTGDWGSGANVLTF
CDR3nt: TGTGCCAGTACGGGGGATTGGGGCTCTGGGGCCAACGTCCTGACTTTC

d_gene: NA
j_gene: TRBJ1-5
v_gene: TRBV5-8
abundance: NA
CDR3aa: CASTSAGDMAHTGQPQHF
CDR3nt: TGTGCCAGCACCTCTGCGGGGGACATGGCCCATACGGGTCAGCCCCAGCATTTT

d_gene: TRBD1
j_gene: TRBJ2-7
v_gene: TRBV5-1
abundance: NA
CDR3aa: CASSFLTGDSYEQYF
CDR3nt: TGCGCCAGCAGCTTTCTGACAGGGGATTCCTACGAGCAGTACTTC

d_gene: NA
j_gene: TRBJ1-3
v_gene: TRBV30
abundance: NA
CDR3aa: CAWSVRRHSGNTIYF
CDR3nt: TGTGCCTGGAGTGTACGCCGGCACTCTGGAAACACCATATATTTT

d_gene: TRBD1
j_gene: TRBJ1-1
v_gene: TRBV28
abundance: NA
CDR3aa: CASSLGTGAGDTEAFF
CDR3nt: TGTGCCAGCAGCCTCGGGACAGGGGCCGGGGACACTGAAGCTTTCTTT

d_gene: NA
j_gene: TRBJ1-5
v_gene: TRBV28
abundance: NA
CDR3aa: CAGGLYRQPQHF
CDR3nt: TGTGCGGGGGGCCTTTATCGTCAGCCCCAGCATTTT

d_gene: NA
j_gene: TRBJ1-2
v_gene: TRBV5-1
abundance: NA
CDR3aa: CASSLDGVTYGYTF
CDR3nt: TGCGCCAGCAGTTTGGACGGGGTGACGTATGGCTACACCTTC

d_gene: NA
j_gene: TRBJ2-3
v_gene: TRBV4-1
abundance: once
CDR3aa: CASSRPSEDTQYF
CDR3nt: TGCGCCAGCAGCCGACCTAGCGAAGATACGCAGTATTTT

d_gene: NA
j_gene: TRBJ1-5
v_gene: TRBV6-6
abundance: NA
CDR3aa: CASSTDGLNQPQHF
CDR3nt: TGTGCCAGCAGTACTGACGGCTTGAATCAGCCCCAGCATTTT

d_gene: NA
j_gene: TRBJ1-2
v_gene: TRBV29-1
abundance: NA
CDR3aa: CSVEDPGPLSHGYTF
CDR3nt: TGCAGCGTTGAAGATCCCGGACCCTTATCTCATGGCTACACCTTC

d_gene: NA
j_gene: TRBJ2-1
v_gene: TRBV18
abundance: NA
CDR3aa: CASSPLQVGNEQFF
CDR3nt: TGTGCCAGCTCACCATTACAGGTGGGTAATGAGCAGTTCTTC

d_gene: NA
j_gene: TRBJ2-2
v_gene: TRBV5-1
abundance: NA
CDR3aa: CASSLELAGTGELFF
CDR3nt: TGCGCCAGCAGCTTGGAGCTAGCAGGAACCGGGGAGCTGTTTTTT

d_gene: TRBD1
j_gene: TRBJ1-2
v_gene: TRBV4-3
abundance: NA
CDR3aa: CASSPGTGGFGYTF
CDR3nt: TGCGCCAGCAGCCCTGGGACAGGGGGGTTTGGCTACACCTTC

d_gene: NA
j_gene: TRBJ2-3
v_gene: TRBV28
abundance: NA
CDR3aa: CASSDPPADTQYF
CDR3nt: TGTGCCAGCAGTGACCCTCCGGCAGATACGCAGTATTTT

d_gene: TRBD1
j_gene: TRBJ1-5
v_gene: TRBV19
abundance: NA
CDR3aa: CASSLGQASNQPQHF
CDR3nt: TGTGCCAGTAGTTTAGGACAGGCTAGCAATCAGCCCCAGCATTTT

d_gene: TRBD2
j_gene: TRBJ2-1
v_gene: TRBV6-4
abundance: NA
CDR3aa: CASSVLAGSSYNEQFF
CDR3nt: TGTGCCAGCAGTGTACTAGCGGGTAGCTCCTACAATGAGCAGTTCTTC

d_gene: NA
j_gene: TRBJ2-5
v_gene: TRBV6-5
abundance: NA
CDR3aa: CASSYDPRQYF
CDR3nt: TGTGCCAGCAGTTATGACCCACGACAGTACTTC

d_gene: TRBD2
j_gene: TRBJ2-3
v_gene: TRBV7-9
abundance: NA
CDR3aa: CASSFHPTGGDTDTQYF
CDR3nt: TGTGCCAGCAGCTTTCACCCCACGGGGGGAGACACAGATACGCAGTATTTT

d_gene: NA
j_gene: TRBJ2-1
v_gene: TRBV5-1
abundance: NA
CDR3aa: CASRDANEQFF
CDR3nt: TGCGCCAGCAGAGATGCAAATGAGCAGTTCTTC

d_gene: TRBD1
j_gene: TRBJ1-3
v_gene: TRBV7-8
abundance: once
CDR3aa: CASSLKVGQARDTIYF
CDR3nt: TGTGCCAGCAGTTTAAAAGTTGGACAGGCCCGGGACACCATATATTTT

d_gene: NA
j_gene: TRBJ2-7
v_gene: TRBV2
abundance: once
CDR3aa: CASSEGDISSYEQYF
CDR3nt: TGTGCCAGCAGTGAGGGCGACATCAGCTCCTACGAGCAGTACTTC

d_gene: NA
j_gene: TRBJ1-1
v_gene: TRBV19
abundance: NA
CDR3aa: CASSPRLIRNTEAFF
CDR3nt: TGTGCCAGTAGTCCACGTCTTATACGGAACACTGAAGCTTTCTTT

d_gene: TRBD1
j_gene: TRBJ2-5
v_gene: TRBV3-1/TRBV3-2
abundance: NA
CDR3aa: CASSFGQGWKTQYF
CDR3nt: TGTGCCAGCAGCTTTGGACAGGGTTGGAAGACCCAGTACTTC

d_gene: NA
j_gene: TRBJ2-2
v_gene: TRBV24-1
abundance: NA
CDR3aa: CATSAEGSNTGELFF
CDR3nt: TGTGCCACCAGTGCTGAGGGGTCGAACACCGGGGAGCTGTTTTTT